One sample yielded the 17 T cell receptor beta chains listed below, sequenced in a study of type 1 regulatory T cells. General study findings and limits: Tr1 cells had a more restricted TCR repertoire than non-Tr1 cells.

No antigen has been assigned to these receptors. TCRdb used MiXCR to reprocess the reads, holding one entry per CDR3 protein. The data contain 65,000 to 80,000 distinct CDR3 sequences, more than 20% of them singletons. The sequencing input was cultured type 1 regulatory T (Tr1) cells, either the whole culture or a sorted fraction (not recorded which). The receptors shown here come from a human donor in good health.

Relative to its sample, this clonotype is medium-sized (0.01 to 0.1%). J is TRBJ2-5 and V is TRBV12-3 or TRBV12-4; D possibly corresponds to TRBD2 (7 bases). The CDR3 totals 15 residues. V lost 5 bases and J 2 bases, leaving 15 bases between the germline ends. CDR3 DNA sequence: TGTGCCAGCAGTCGGACTAGTCAGGGGCAAGAGACCCAGTACTTC. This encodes CASSRTSQGQETQYF.

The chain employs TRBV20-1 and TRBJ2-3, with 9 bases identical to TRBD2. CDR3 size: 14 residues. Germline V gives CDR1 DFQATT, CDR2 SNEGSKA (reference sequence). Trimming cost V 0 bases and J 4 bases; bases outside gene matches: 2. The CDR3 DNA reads TGCAGTGCTAGAGATAGCGGGAGCGCAGATACGCAGTATTTT. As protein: CSARDSGSADTQYF.

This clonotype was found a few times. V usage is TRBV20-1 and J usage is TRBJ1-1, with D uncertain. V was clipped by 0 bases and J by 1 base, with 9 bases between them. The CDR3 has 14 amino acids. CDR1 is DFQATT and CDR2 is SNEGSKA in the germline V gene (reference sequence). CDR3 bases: TGCAGTGCTAGAGATCAAGGAACGAACACTGAAGCTTTCTTT. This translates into CSARDQGTNTEAFF.

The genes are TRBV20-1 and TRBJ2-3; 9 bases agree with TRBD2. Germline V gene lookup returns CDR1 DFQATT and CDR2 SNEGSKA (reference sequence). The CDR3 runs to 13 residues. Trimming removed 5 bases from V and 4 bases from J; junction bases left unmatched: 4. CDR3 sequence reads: CSAAGLAADTQYF. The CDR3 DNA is TGCAGTGCTGCGGGACTAGCAGCAGATACGCAGTATTTT.

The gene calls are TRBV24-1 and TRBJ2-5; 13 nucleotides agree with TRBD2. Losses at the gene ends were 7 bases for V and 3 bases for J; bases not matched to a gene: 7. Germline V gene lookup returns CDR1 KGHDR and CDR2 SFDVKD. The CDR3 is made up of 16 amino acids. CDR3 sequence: CATSPGLAGVKETQYF. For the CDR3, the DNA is TGTGCCACCAGCCCCGGACTAGCGGGAGTGAAAGAGACCCAGTACTTC.

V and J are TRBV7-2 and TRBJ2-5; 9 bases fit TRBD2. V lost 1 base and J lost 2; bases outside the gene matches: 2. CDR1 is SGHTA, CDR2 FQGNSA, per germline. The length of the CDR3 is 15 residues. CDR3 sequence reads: CASSLVLAGQETQYF. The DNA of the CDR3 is TGTGCCAGCAGCTTAGTACTAGCGGGTCAAGAGACCCAGTACTTC.

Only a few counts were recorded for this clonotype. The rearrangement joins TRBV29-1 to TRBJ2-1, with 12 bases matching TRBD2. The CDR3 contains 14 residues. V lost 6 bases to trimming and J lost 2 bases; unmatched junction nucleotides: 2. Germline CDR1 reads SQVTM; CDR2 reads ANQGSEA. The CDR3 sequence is CSVLAGGPYNEQFF. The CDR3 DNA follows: TGCAGCGTCCTAGCGGGAGGGCCCTACAATGAGCAGTTCTTC.

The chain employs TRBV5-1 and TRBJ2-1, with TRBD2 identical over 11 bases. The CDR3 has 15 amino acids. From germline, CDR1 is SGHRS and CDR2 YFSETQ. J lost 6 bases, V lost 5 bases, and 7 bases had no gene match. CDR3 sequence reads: CASSFSGRGGNEQFF. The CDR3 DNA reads TGCGCCAGCAGTTTTAGCGGGAGGGGGGGCAATGAGCAGTTCTTC.

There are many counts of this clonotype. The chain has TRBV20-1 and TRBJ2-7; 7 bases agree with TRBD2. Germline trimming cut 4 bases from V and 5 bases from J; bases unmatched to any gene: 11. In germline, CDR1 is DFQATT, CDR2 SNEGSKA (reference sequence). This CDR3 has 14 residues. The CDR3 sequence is CSAMPPLAGHEQYF. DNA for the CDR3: TGCAGTGCTATGCCCCCCTTAGCGGGCCACGAGCAGTACTTC.

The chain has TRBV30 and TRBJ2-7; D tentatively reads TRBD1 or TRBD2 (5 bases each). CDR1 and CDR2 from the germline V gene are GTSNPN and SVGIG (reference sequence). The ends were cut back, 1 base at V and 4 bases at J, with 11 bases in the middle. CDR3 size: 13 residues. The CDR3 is CAWSGGVRYEQYF. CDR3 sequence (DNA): TGTGCCTGGAGTGGAGGGGTAAGGTACGAGCAGTACTTC. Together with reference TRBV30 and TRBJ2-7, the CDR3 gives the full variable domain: SQTIHQWPATLVQPVGSPLSLECTVEGTSNPNLYWYRQAAGRGLQLLFYSVGIGQISSEVPQNLSASRPQDRQFILSSKKLLLSDSGFYLCAWSGGVRYEQYFGPGTRLTVT.

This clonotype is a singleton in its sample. The CDR3 region is CASSLAGRAGELFF. The CDR3 nucleotides are TGTGCCAGCAGCTTAGCAGGTCGCGCCGGGGAGCTGTTTTTT. The rearrangement uses TRBV7-2 and TRBJ2-2; unclear D gene. With 0 bases removed from V and 6 bases from J, the gap between germline ends came to 8 bases. This CDR3 comprises 14 residues. The germline gives CDR1 SGHTA, CDR2 FQGNSA.

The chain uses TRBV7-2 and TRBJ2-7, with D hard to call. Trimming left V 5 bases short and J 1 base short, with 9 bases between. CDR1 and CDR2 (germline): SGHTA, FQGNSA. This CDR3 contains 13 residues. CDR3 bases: TGTGCCAGCAGCCCTTCTATTTCCTACGAGCAGTACTTC. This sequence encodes CASSPSISYEQYF.

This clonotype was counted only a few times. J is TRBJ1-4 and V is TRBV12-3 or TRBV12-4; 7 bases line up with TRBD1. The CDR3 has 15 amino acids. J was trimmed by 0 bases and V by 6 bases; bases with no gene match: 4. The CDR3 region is CASRPTGATNEKLFF. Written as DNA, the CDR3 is TGTGCCAGCAGACCCACAGGGGCAACTAATGAAAAACTGTTTTTT.

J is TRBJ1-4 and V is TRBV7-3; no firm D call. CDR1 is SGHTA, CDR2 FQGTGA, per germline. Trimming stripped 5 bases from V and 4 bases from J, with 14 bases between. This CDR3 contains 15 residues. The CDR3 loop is CASSPQGGNNEKLFF. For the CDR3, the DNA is TGTGCCAGCAGCCCGCAAGGAGGCAATAATGAAAAACTGTTTTTT.

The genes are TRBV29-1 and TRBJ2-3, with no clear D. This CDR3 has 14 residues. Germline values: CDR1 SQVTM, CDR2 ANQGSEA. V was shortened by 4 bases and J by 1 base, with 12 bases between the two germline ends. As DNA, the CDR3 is TGCAGCGTTGTGAGCTCGACCGGCACAGATACGCAGTATTTT. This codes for CSVVSSTGTDTQYF.

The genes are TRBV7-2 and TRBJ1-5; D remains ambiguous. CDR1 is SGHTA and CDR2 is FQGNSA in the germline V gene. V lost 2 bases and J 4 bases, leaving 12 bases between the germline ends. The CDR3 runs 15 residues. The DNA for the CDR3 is TGTGCCAGCAGCTTATGGGTTTCCGGAAATCAGCCCCAGCATTTT. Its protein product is CASSLWVSGNQPQHF.

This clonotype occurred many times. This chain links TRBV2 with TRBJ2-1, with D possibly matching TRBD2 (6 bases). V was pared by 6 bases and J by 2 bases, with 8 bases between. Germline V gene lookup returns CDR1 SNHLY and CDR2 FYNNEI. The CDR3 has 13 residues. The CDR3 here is CASSREPYNEQFF. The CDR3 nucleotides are TGTGCCAGCAGCCGGGAGCCCTACAATGAGCAGTTCTTC.